A single sample gave rise to the 31 T cell receptor beta chains below, sequenced in a study of blood T cell repertoires in COVID-19. Sequenced by immunoSEQ multiplex PCR; TCRdb stores in-frame clones only, minus some. The sample includes fewer than 150,000 clones, around 88% of them seen just once. The specimen was peripheral blood. These receptors were collected from a woman between 50 and 59 years old who had recovered from COVID-19.

The chain combines TRBV13 with TRBJ2-1; TRBD2 agrees at 9 bases. This CDR3 contains 14 residues. Per the germline V gene, CDR1 is PRHDT and CDR2 is FYEKMQ (reference sequence). The junction had 5 bases not matched to a gene; V was cut back by 5 bases and J by 6 bases. The DNA of the CDR3 is TGTGCCAGCAGCCCGCGGGGGGGATTCAATGAGCAGTTCTTC. Translated, it gives CASSPRGGFNEQFF.

The gene calls are TRBV5-1 and TRBJ2-3, with a weak D call TRBD1 (6 bases). The CDR3 is 15 amino acids. Trimming took 1 base from V and 6 from J, leaving 15 bases between them. Germline values: CDR1 SGHRS, CDR2 YFSETQ. The CDR3 DNA reads TGCGCCAGCAGCTTGCGCACAGGGCTTTCGGATACGCAGTATTTT. This codes for CASSLRTGLSDTQYF.

The gene calls are TRBV6-5 and TRBJ2-2; 9 positions match TRBD1. Trimming took 8 bases from V and 6 from J; bases not matched to a gene: 10. This CDR3 contains 15 residues. CDR1 and CDR2 from the germline V gene are MNHEY and SVGAGI. CDR3 bases: TGTGCCAGCGGAAAACAGGGGGCCGGGTCCGGGGAGCTGTTTTTT. This sequence encodes CASGKQGAGSGELFF.

In nucleotides, the CDR3 is TGTGCCAGCAGTTACTCGTTTGGGACATCGGGTTCACCCCTCCACTTT. Translation gives CASSYSFGTSGSPLHF. The chain employs TRBV6-5 and TRBJ1-6, with a possible D match to TRBD1 (6 bases). Trimming took off 0 bases at V and 9 bases at J, with 15 bases between the two ends. Per the germline V gene, CDR1 is MNHEY and CDR2 is SVGAGI. This CDR3 has 16 amino acids.

This clone was observed a few times. The chain joins TRBV6-6 to TRBJ1-5; no firm D call. Trimming pared 5 bases from V and 7 bases from J, leaving 15 bases between. Germline V CDR1 and CDR2: MNHNY, SVGAGI (reference sequence). The CDR3 has 14 residues. CDR3: CASSPTGEVQPQHF. CDR3 bases: TGTGCCAGCAGTCCAACTGGGGAGGTACAGCCCCAGCATTTT.

This chain uses TRBV5-6 with TRBJ2-1; 7 nucleotides agree with TRBD1. The V segment lost 0 bases and the J segment 0 bases; nucleotides outside the gene matches: 3. Germline V CDR1 and CDR2: SGHDT, YYEEEE. The CDR3 loop spans 16 amino acids. This CDR3 is CASSLGGGSSYNEQFF. The CDR3 DNA is TGTGCCAGCAGCTTGGGAGGGGGCAGCTCCTACAATGAGCAGTTCTTC.

The chain is built from TRBV2 and TRBJ2-5; TRBD2 matches 13 bases. The J segment lost 0 bases and the V segment lost 6 bases, leaving 7 bases of the junction unmatched. Per germline, CDR1 SNHLY and CDR2 FYNNEI. The CDR3 runs to 17 residues. CDR3 nucleotide sequence: TGTGCCAGCAGCCGCAGACTAGCGGGAGGAAACCAAGAGACCCAGTACTTC. This translates into CASSRRLAGGNQETQYF.

The rearrangement uses TRBV5-1 and TRBJ2-6, with a possible D match to TRBD1 (6 bases). V gave up 3 bases and J gave up 0 bases, with 13 bases separating them. The CDR3 has 17 residues. Per the germline V gene, CDR1 is SGHRS and CDR2 is YFSETQ. The CDR3: CASSYRATNSGANVLTF. CDR3 bases: TGCGCCAGCAGCTACAGGGCTACTAACTCTGGGGCCAACGTCCTGACTTTC. The full variable domain, completed using reference TRBV5-1 and TRBJ2-6, is KAGVTQTPRYLIKTRGQQVTLSCSPISGHRSVSWYQQTPGQGLQFLFEYFSETQRNKGNFPGRFSGRQFSNSRSEMNVSTLELGDSALYLCASSYRATNSGANVLTFGAGSRLTVL.

V gene TRBV9 combines with J gene TRBJ1-6; 10 bases match TRBD1. This CDR3 has 14 residues. The germline V gene encodes CDR1 SGDLS and CDR2 YYNGEE. V dropped 0 bases and J dropped 9; count of bases not matched to a gene: 0. The CDR3, as DNA: TGTGCCAGCAGCGTAGGGGACAGGGGTTCACCCCTCCACTTT. As protein: CASSVGDRGSPLHF.

This clone was counted once. The V and J genes are TRBV6-2 or TRBV6-3 and TRBJ2-5; D possibly corresponds to TRBD2 (5 bases). Germline-derived CDR1 and CDR2 are MNHEY and SVGEGT. This CDR3 spans 15 amino acids. Trimming took off 0 bases at V and 1 base at J, with 9 bases between the two ends. CDR3 in DNA: TGTGCCAGCAGTTACTCGTCGGGAAGCCAAGAGACCCAGTACTTC. This gives the protein CASSYSSGSQETQYF.

The chain uses TRBV29-1 and TRBJ1-5; no reliable D call. V was clipped by 4 bases and J by 6 bases, with 10 bases between them. Germline CDR1 reads SQVTM; CDR2 reads ANQGSEA. The CDR3 runs to 12 residues. The CDR3 is CSVGSGSQPQHF. CDR3 DNA sequence: TGCAGCGTTGGGTCCGGGAGTCAGCCCCAGCATTTT.

The chain combines TRBV9 with TRBJ2-1; 11 positions agree with TRBD2. Germline lookup yields CDR1 SGDLS and CDR2 YYNGEE. Trimming at V came to 4 bases and at J to 0 bases, leaving 6 bases not matched to a gene. The CDR3 runs 17 residues. As DNA, the CDR3 is TGTGCCAGCAGCCCGTATAGCGGGAGGGTCTCCTACAATGAGCAGTTCTTC. Protein: CASSPYSGRVSYNEQFF.

The chain uses TRBV7-9 and TRBJ2-3, with D hard to call. The CDR3 sequence is 16 residues long. V lost 5 bases and J lost 4, with 19 bases in between. Germline V gives CDR1 SEHNR, CDR2 FQNEAQ (reference sequence). CDR3 sequence reads: CASSPASRWLADTQYF. In DNA, the CDR3 is TGTGCCAGCAGCCCGGCCTCGCGGTGGTTGGCAGATACGCAGTATTTT.

The chain is built from TRBV6-5 and TRBJ2-6; D is perhaps TRBD1 (6 bases). V lost 2 bases to trimming and J lost 2 bases, with 7 bases between them. Per germline, CDR1 MNHEY and CDR2 SVGAGI. This CDR3 has 15 amino acids. DNA of the CDR3: TGTGCCAGCAGTTACAGGGGGACTGGGGCCAACGTCCTGACTTTC. Protein sequence: CASSYRGTGANVLTF.

This sequence joins TRBV5-6 and TRBJ2-5; TRBD1 is a possible D gene (6 bases). CDR1 SGHDT and CDR2 YYEEEE come from the germline V gene. The CDR3 consists of 14 residues. Trimming took off 2 bases at V and 5 bases at J, with 13 bases between the two ends. CDR3: CASSFRQGHETQYF. The CDR3 coding sequence is TGTGCCAGCAGCTTCCGTCAGGGGCATGAGACCCAGTACTTC.

The V and J genes are TRBV19 and TRBJ1-4; no reliable D call. The CDR3 sequence is 11 residues long. Germline-derived CDR1 and CDR2 are LNHDA and SQIVND (reference sequence). V gave up 3 bases and J gave up 7 bases, with 3 bases separating them. The CDR3 bases are TGTGCCAGTAGTATCCGTGAAAAACTGTTTTTT. It yields the protein CASSIREKLFF.

The CDR3 reads CASSTRRVVGNQPQHF. The CDR3 DNA reads as TGTGCCAGTAGTACTAGGAGGGTTGTTGGCAATCAGCCCCAGCATTTT. The chain couples TRBV19 to TRBJ1-5; D is ambiguous. The germline V gene encodes CDR1 LNHDA and CDR2 SQIVND (reference sequence). Trimming pared 4 bases from V and 2 bases from J, leaving 15 bases between. The CDR3 covers 16 residues.

This chain uses TRBV18 with TRBJ1-1; TRBD1 is a possible D gene (6 bases). V lost 5 bases, J lost 7 bases, and 20 bases lay in between. Germline V gives CDR1 KGHSH, CDR2 LQKENI. The length of the CDR3 is 15 residues. CDR3 nucleotide sequence: TGTGCCAGCTCAGAGACAGGTTGGGGAATTAGTGAAGCTTTCTTT. Translation gives CASSETGWGISEAFF.

CDR3 region: CASSGQGQGGHSPLHF. CDR3 bases: TGTGCCAGCAGTGGCCAGGGACAGGGGGGGCATTCACCCCTCCACTTT. This chain connects TRBV2 to TRBJ1-6, with 11 bases that match TRBD1. Germline assignment: CDR1 SNHLY and CDR2 FYNNEI. The CDR3 is 16 amino acids. V dropped 4 bases and J dropped 8; count of bases not matched to a gene: 7.

The genes are TRBV11-2 and TRBJ2-3, with 8 bases aligning to TRBD2. Germline loops: CDR1 SGHAT, CDR2 FQNNGV. CDR3 length: 19 residues. V was pared by 5 bases and J by 6 bases, with 22 bases of the junction left unmatched. This CDR3 is CASSPRVGLVAGPTDTQYF. CDR3 sequence (DNA): TGTGCCAGCAGCCCCCGGGTGGGGTTGGTAGCGGGGCCTACGGATACGCAGTATTTT.

The chain has TRBV28 and TRBJ2-2; D gene unclear. Germline V CDR1 and CDR2: MDHEN, SYDVKM. The CDR3 is made up of 16 amino acids. V lost 4 bases and J 5 bases, leaving 17 bases between the germline ends. CDR3 bases: TGTGCCAGCAGTTCTGTAGCCCAACTCGGAACCGGGGAGCTGTTTTTT. Translated, it gives CASSSVAQLGTGELFF.

The chain employs TRBV24-1 and TRBJ2-1; 9 positions agree with TRBD1. The CDR3 has 14 residues. The germline V gene encodes CDR1 KGHDR and CDR2 SFDVKD. The junction had 5 bases not matched to a gene; V was cut back by 9 bases and J by 3 bases. The CDR3 DNA reads as TGTGCCACCTCAAGGACAGGGGACTACAATGAGCAGTTCTTC. This encodes CATSRTGDYNEQFF.

The rearrangement uses TRBV19 and TRBJ2-7, with D hard to call. This CDR3 has 13 amino acids. Trimming left V 5 bases short and J 4 bases short, with 12 bases between. Germline CDR1 LNHDA, CDR2 SQIVND (reference sequence). The CDR3 region is CASSLGPRYEQYF. The CDR3 DNA follows: TGTGCCAGTAGTTTAGGTCCGCGGTACGAGCAGTACTTC.

The chain uses TRBV6-5 and TRBJ1-3, with a possible D match to TRBD1 (5 bases). V lost 8 bases to trimming and J lost 1 base, with 12 bases between them. Germline V gene lookup returns CDR1 MNHEY and CDR2 SVGAGI. The CDR3 is 14 amino acids. CDR3 bases: TGTGCCAGCGGTATGGGGCTGTCTGGAAACACCATATATTTT. Amino acid sequence: CASGMGLSGNTIYF.

This chain uses TRBV5-1 with TRBJ1-5; D call uncertain. Germline CDR1 SGHRS, CDR2 YFSETQ. CDR3 length: 15 residues. Trimming left V 0 bases short and J 0 bases short, with 7 bases between. CDR3 sequence reads: CASSLAHHSNQPQHF. In nucleotides, the CDR3 is TGCGCCAGCAGCTTGGCACATCATAGCAATCAGCCCCAGCATTTT. Supplemented by reference TRBV5-1 and TRBJ1-5, the full variable domain reads KAGVTQTPRYLIKTRGQQVTLSCSPISGHRSVSWYQQTPGQGLQFLFEYFSETQRNKGNFPGRFSGRQFSNSRSEMNVSTLELGDSALYLCASSLAHHSNQPQHFGDGTRLSIL.

This chain uses TRBV5-6 with TRBJ1-1; no definite D call. Germline CDR1 is SGHDT and CDR2 is YYEEEE. This CDR3 region has 15 residues. The V gene lost 0 bases and the J gene lost 0 bases, with 9 bases spanning the gap. The DNA of the CDR3 is TGTGCCAGCAGCTTGGAAAGGAGAATGAACACTGAAGCTTTCTTT. Its protein product is CASSLERRMNTEAFF. Full variable domain (missing parts from reference TRBV5-6 and TRBJ1-1): DAGVTQSPTHLIKTRGQQVTLRCSPKSGHDTVSWYQQALGQGPQFIFQYYEEEERQRGNFPDRFSGHQFPNYSSELNVNALLLGDSALYLCASSLERRMNTEAFFGQGTRLTVV.

The gene calls are TRBV6-5 and TRBJ1-2; TRBD1 matches at 9 bases. The CDR3 consists of 14 residues. Losses at the gene ends were 4 bases for V and 4 bases for J; bases not matched to a gene: 4. Per germline, CDR1 MNHEY and CDR2 SVGAGI. The CDR3 sequence: CASSSTGGFYGYTF. CDR3 nucleotides: TGTGCCAGCAGTTCGACAGGGGGATTCTATGGCTACACCTTC.

This rearrangement joins TRBV11-2 to TRBJ2-3; the D gene is possibly TRBD1 (5 bases). CDR1 and CDR2 from the germline V gene are SGHAT and FQNNGV. The CDR3 is 14 amino acids. V shed 8 bases and J shed 3 bases, with 15 bases lying between them. The CDR3: CASRSHAGTDTQYF. CDR3 coding DNA: TGTGCCAGCCGAAGCCACGCAGGGACAGATACGCAGTATTTT. The full variable domain, rest sourced from reference TRBV11-2 and TRBJ2-3, is EAGVAQSPRYKIIEKRQSVAFWCNPISGHATLYWYQQILGQGPKLLIQFQNNGVVDDSQLPKDRFSAERLKGVDSTLKIQPAKLEDSAVYLCASRSHAGTDTQYFGPGTRLTVL.

CDR3 DNA: TGTGCCAGCAGTGAAGGTCGAGGACAGGGCCCTAACTATGGCTACACCTTC. As protein: CASSEGRGQGPNYGYTF. The chain is built from TRBV2 and TRBJ1-2; 8 nucleotides match TRBD1. V lost 1 base and J lost 0; bases outside the gene matches: 7. The CDR3 extends over 17 amino acids. The germline gives CDR1 SNHLY, CDR2 FYNNEI.

This clone was counted a single time. This chain links TRBV5-1 with TRBJ2-7; 8 nucleotides align to TRBD1. CDR3 length: 13 amino acids. Germline V gene lookup returns CDR1 SGHRS and CDR2 YFSETQ. J lost 6 bases, V lost 3 bases, and 5 bases had no gene match. This chain's CDR3 is CASSSGQASEQYF. In nucleotides, the CDR3 is TGCGCCAGCAGCTCGGGACAGGCTTCCGAGCAGTACTTC.

The chain carries TRBV19 and TRBJ2-1; a weak D match, TRBD1 (6 bases). CDR3 length: 14 residues. Trimming removed 4 bases at V and 9 bases at J, with 16 bases between. Germline-derived CDR1 and CDR2 are LNHDA and SQIVND (reference sequence). The CDR3 coding sequence is TGTGCCAGTAGTACGCCACAGGGCTGGACTGAGCAGTTCTTC. Translation: CASSTPQGWTEQFF.